Listed below are T cell receptor beta chains from one sample, sequenced in a study of T cell responses to AZD1222 COVID-19 vaccine. This table comes from immunoSEQ multiplex PCR, and its TCRdb copy is limited to in-frame clones, with some not included. The sample has over 45,000 clones, roughly 90% seen once. The source was peripheral blood, collected 28 days after the second AZD1222 dose. Receptors were obtained from an adult who received the AZD1222 COVID-19 vaccine. Both conserved end residues are trimmed from each CDR3. Only part of the rows carry a size: once, few, many, or a class if the clone is expanded.

V,size,J,CDR3
TRBV7-9,once,TRBJ1-1,ASSLEGAGTEAF
TRBV27,-,TRBJ1-1,ASSIGRNTEAF
TRBV29-1,-,TRBJ2-7,SVVGQGYEQY
TRBV7-2,-,TRBJ2-7,ASSSHRAGSRSLYEQY
TRBV5-6,-,TRBJ1-2,ASSQGDYGYT
TRBV9,-,TRBJ1-2,ASSPRTDTRGYT
TRBV18,-,TRBJ1-1,ASSPHEQRNTEAF
TRBV14,-,TRBJ1-2,ASSRARQGFNYGYT
TRBV5-8,few,TRBJ1-2,ASSLGGPQNGYT
TRBV7-8,-,TRBJ2-1,ASSHPGVSYNEQF
TRBV4-2,-,TRBJ2-7,ASSQDPGQGYEQY
TRBV28,-,TRBJ2-1,ASSRSYEQF
TRBV11-2,-,TRBJ1-1,ASSFGLGGTEAF
TRBV24-1,-,TRBJ2-1,ATSDLETKQF
TRBV9,-,TRBJ1-6,ASSVGSRQSSYNSPLH
TRBV21-1,-,TRBJ2-7,ASSPGRVSYEQY
TRBV27,-,TRBJ2-1,ASSFRQGWGNEQF